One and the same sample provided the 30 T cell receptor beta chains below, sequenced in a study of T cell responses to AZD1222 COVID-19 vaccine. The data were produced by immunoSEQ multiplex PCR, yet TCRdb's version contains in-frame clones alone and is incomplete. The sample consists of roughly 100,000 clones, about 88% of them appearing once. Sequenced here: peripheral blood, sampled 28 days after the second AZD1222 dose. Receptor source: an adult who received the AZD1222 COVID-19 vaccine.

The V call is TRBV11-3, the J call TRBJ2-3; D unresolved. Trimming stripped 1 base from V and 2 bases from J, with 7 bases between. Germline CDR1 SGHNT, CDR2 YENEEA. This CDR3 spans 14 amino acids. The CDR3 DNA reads TGTGCCAGCAGCTTAGGGGGAATCACAGATACGCAGTATTTT. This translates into CASSLGGITDTQYF.

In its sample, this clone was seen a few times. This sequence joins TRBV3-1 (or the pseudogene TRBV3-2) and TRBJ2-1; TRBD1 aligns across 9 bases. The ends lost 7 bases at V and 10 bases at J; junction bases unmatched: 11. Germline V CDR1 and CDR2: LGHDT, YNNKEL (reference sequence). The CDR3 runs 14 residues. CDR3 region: CASTPGQGIGEQFF. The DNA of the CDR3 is TGTGCCAGCACTCCGGGACAGGGTATTGGGGAGCAGTTCTTC.

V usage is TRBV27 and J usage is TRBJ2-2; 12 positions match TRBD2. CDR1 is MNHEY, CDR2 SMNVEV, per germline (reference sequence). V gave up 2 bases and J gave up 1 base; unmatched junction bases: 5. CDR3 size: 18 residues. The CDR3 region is CASSLRLAGVMNTGELFF. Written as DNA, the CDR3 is TGTGCCAGCAGTTTAAGACTAGCGGGGGTCATGAACACCGGGGAGCTGTTTTTT.

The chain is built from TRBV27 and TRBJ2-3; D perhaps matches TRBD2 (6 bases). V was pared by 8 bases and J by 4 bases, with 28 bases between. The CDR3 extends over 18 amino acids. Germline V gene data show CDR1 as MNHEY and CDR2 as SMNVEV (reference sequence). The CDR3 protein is CASSSPPAGPITPDTQYF. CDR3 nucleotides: TGTGCCAGCTCAAGCCCTCCAGCGGGCCCCATAACCCCAGATACGCAGTATTTT.

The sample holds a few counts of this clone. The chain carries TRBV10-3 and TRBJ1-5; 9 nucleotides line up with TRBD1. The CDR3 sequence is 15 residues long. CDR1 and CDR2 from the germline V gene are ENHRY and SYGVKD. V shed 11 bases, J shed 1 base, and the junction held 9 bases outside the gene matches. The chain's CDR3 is CASSRDRVSNQPQHF. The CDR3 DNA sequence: TGTGCCTCCTCCCGGGACAGGGTAAGCAATCAGCCCCAGCATTTT.

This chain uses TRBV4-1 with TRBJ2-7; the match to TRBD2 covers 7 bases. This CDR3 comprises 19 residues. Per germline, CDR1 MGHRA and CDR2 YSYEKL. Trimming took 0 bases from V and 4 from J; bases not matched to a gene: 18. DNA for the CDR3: TGCGCCAGCAGCCAAGAAAGGGTCCGTAGGTCGGGAGGTTTGTACGAGCAGTACTTC. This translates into CASSQERVRRSGGLYEQYF.

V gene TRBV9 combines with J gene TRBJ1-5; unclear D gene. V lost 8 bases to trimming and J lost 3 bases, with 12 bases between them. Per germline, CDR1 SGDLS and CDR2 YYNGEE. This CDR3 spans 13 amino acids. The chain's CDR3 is CASSGASNQPQHF. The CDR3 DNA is TGTGCCAGTAGTGGTGCGTCCAATCAGCCCCAGCATTTT.

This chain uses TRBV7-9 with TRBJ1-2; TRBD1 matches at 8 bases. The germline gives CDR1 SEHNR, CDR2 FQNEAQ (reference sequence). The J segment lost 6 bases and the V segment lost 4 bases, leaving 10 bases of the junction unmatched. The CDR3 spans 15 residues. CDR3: CASSYSLRGQDGYTF. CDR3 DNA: TGTGCCAGCAGCTATTCCCTCAGGGGGCAGGATGGCTACACCTTC.

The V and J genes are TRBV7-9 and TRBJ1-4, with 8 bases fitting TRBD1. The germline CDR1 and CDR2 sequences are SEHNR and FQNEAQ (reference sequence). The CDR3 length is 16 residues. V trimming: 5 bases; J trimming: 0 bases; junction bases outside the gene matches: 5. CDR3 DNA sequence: TGTGCCAGCAGCATCAGACAGGGGACAACTAATGAAAAACTGTTTTTT. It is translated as CASSIRQGTTNEKLFF.

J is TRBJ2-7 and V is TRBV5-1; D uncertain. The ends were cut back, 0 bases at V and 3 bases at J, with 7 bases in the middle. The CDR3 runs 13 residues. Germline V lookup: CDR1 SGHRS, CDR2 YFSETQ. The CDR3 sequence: CASSLESVYEQYF. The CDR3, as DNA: TGCGCCAGCAGCTTGGAGTCCGTCTACGAGCAGTACTTC.

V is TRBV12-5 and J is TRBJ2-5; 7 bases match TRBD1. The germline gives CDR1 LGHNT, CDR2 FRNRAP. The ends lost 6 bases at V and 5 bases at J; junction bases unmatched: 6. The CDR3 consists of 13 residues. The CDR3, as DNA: TGTGCTAGTGGGACAGGGTATTTGGAGACCCAGTACTTC. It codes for CASGTGYLETQYF.

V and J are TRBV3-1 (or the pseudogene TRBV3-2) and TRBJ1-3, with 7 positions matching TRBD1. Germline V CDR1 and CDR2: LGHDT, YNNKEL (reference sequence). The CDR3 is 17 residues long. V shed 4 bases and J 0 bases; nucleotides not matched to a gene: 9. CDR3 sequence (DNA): TGTGCCAGCAGCCCGAGGACAGGAACCTACTCTGGAAACACCATATATTTT. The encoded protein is CASSPRTGTYSGNTIYF.

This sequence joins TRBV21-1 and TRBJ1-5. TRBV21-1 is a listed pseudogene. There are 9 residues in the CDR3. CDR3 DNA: TGTGCCAGCAATCAGCCCCAGCATTTT. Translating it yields CASNQPQHF.

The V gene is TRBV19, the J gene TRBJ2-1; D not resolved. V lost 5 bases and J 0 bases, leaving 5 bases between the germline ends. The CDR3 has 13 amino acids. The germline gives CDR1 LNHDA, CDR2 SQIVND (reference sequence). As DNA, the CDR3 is TGTGCCAGTAGTTTGAGCTCCTACAATGAGCAGTTCTTC. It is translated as CASSLSSYNEQFF.

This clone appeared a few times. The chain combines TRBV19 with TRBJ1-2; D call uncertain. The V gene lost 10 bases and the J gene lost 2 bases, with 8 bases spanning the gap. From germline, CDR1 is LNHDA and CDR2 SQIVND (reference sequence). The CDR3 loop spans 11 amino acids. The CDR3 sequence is CATMANYGYTF. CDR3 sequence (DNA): TGTGCCACCATGGCCAACTATGGCTACACCTTC.

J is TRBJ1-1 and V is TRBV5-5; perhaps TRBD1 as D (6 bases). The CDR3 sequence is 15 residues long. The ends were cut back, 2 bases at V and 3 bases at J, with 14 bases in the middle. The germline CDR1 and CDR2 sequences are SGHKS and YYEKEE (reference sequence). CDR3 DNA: TGTGCCAGCAGCTTTTTAACAGGGTCCCACACTGAAGCTTTCTTT. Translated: CASSFLTGSHTEAFF.

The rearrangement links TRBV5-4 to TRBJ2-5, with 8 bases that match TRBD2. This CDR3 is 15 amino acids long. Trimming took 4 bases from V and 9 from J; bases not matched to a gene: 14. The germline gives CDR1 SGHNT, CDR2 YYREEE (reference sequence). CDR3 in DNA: TGTGCCAGCAGCCGGGAGGGGGGGAATTTACGAGCCCAGTACTTC. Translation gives CASSREGGNLRAQYF.

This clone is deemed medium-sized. The CDR3 DNA reads TGCGCCAGCAGCCAAGAGGACTTTGACTCCTACGAGCAGTACTTC. It codes for CASSQEDFDSYEQYF. This sequence joins TRBV4-3 and TRBJ2-7; maybe TRBD2 (5 bases). With 0 bases removed from V and 0 bases from J, the gap between germline ends came to 9 bases. The CDR3 is made up of 15 amino acids. Per germline, CDR1 LGHNA and CDR2 YSLEER.

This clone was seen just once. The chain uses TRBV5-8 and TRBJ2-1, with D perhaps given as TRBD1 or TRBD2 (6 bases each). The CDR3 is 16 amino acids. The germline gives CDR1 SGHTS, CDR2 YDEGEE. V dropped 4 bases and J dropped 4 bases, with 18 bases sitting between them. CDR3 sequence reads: CASSAAPGAVYNEQFF. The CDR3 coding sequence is TGTGCCAGCAGCGCAGCCCCGGGGGCTGTATACAATGAGCAGTTCTTC.

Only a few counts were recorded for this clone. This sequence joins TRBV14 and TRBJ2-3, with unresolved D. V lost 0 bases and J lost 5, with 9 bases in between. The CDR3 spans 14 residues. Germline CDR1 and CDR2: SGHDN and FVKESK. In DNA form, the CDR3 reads TGTGCCAGCAGCCAAGAAGGTTGGGTAGATACGCAGTATTTT. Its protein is CASSQEGWVDTQYF.

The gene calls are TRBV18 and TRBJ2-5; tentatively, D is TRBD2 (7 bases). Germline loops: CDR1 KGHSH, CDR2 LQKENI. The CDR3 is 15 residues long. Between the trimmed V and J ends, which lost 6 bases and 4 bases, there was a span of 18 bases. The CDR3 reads CASSPGGLESETQYF. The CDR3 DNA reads TGTGCCAGCTCCCCCGGGGGGCTAGAGTCAGAGACCCAGTACTTC. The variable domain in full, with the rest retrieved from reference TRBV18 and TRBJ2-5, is NAGVMQNPRHLVRRRGQEARLRCSPMKGHSHVYWYRQLPEEGLKFMVYLQKENIIDESGMPKERFSAEFPKEGPSILRIQQVVRGDSAAYFCASSPGGLESETQYFGPGTRLLVL.

The CDR3 loop reads CASSGTGTTNTEAFF. CDR3 nucleotides: TGCGCCAGCAGCGGTACCGGGACAACGAACACTGAAGCTTTCTTT. The gene calls are TRBV5-1 and TRBJ1-1; D may be TRBD1 (6 bases). This CDR3 has 15 amino acids. CDR1 and CDR2 (germline): SGHRS, YFSETQ. Trimming removed 4 bases at V and 1 base at J, with 14 bases between.

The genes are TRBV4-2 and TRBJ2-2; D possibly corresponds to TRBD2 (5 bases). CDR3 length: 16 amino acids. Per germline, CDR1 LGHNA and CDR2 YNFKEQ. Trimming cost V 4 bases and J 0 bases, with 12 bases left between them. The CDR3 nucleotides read TGTGCCAGCAGCCTGACCCCGGGGTCGAACACCGGGGAGCTGTTTTTT. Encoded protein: CASSLTPGSNTGELFF.

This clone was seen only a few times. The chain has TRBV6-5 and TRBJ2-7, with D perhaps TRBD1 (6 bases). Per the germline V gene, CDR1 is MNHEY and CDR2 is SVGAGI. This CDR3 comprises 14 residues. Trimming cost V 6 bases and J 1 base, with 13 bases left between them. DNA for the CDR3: TGTGCCAGCAGGCCTTCAACAGGGTCCTACGAGCAGTACTTC. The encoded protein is CASRPSTGSYEQYF.

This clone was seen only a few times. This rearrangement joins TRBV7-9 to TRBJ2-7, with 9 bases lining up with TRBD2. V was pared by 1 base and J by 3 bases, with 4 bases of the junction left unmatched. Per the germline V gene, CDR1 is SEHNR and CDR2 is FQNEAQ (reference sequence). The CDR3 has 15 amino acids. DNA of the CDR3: TGTGCCAGCAGCTTAGTAATAGCGGGAGACTACGAGCAGTACTTC. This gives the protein CASSLVIAGDYEQYF.

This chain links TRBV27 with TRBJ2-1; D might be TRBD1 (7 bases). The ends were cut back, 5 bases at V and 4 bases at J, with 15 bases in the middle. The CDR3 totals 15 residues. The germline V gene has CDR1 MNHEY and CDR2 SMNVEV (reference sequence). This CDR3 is CASSKAGGQYNEQFF. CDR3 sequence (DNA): TGTGCCAGCAGTAAAGCAGGGGGGCAATACAATGAGCAGTTCTTC.

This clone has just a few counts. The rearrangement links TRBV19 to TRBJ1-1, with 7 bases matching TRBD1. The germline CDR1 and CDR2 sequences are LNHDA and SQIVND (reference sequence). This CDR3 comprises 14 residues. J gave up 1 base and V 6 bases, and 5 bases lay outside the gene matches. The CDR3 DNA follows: TGTGCCAGTAGATGGGGGACAGAGAACACTGAAGCTTTCTTT. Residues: CASRWGTENTEAFF.

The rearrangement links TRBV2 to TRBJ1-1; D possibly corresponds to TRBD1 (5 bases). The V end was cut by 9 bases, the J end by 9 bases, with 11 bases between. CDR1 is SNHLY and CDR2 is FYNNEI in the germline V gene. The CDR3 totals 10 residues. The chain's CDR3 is CASRDPKAFF. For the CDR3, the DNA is TGTGCCAGTCGGGACCCTAAAGCTTTCTTT.

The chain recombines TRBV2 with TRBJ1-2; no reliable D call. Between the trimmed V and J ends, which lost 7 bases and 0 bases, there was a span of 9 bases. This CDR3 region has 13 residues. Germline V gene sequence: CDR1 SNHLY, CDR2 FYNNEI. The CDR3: CASTGLANYGYTF. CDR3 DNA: TGTGCCAGCACTGGCCTAGCTAACTATGGCTACACCTTC. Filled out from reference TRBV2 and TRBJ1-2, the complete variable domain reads EPEVTQTPSHQVTQMGQEVILRCVPISNHLYFYWYRQILGQKVEFLVSFYNNEISEKSEIFDDQFSVERPDGSNFTLKIRSTKLEDSAMYFCASTGLANYGYTFGSGTRLTVV.

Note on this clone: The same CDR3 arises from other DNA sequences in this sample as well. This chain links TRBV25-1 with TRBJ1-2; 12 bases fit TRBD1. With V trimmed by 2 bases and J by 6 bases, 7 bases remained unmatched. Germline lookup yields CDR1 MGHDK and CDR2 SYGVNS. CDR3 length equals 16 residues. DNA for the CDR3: TGTGCCAGCAGTGAACGAGGGACAGGGGGCTTGGATGGCTACACCTTC. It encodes CASSERGTGGLDGYTF.